The 7 T cell receptor beta chains below come from one sample, sequenced in a study of blood T cell repertoires in COVID-19. Clones were read by immunoSEQ multiplex PCR, and TCRdb kept only the in-frame ones, dropping some. The table lists some 200,000 clones, around 82% of them singletons. The sequenced sample consisted of peripheral blood. The receptors here all came from a human donor in a cohort sampled during active COVID-19.

The V gene is TRBV10-3, the J gene TRBJ1-5; 8 nucleotides line up with TRBD1. With 0 bases clipped from V and 2 bases from J, the junction kept 3 bases outside the gene matches. The V gene's germline CDR1 is ENHRY and CDR2 SYGVKD. The CDR3 is 16 residues long. The CDR3 DNA sequence: TGTGCCATCAGTGAGTCGCCAGGGGGCGGCAATCAGCCCCAGCATTTT. It encodes CAISESPGGGNQPQHF.

The chain combines TRBV5-1 with TRBJ1-2; the match to TRBD1 covers 8 bases. The trim removed 4 bases at V and 6 bases at J, leaving 8 bases unmatched. CDR3 length equals 14 residues. Germline assignment: CDR1 SGHRS and CDR2 YFSETQ. This chain's CDR3 is CASSLSTGEDGYTF. CDR3 sequence (DNA): TGCGCCAGCAGCCTATCGACAGGGGAGGATGGCTACACCTTC.

The chain has TRBV10-3 and TRBJ2-7; D is possibly TRBD2 (5 bases). V dropped 8 bases and J dropped 4 bases, with 15 bases sitting between them. Germline V gene sequence: CDR1 ENHRY, CDR2 SYGVKD. This CDR3 has 13 amino acids. CDR3 residues: CAIEGQASYEQYF. The DNA of the CDR3 is TGTGCCATCGAGGGTCAGGCATCATACGAGCAGTACTTC.

The chain has TRBV21-1 and TRBJ2-7; TRBD1 is the table's D call and was not checked against the DNA. TRBV21-1 is an annotated pseudogene. The CDR3 runs to 16 residues. CDR3 DNA sequence: TGTGCCAGCAGCGGGTTAAGGGGCAGGAGCTCCTACGAGCAGTACTTC. As protein: CASSGLRGRSSYEQYF.

V is TRBV27 and J is TRBJ2-1; 8 nucleotides agree with TRBD2. The CDR3 consists of 16 residues. The germline V gene encodes CDR1 MNHEY and CDR2 SMNVEV (reference sequence). Trimming took 5 bases from V and 10 from J; bases not matched to a gene: 16. The CDR3 DNA reads as TGTGCCAGCAGTGAAGGACTAGCCCTATTCCGTCAAGAGCAGTTCTTC. Its protein product is CASSEGLALFRQEQFF.

The CDR3 DNA is TGTGCCATCAGTGAGTCCCCTAACGGGGAATTAGAGGCGACGCAGTATTTT. Translating it yields CAISESPNGELEATQYF. The V and J genes are TRBV10-3 and TRBJ2-3; possibly TRBD2 for D (5 bases). CDR3 length: 17 residues. The V and J ends lost 0 bases and 9 bases respectively, with 22 bases between them. Germline CDR1 is ENHRY and CDR2 is SYGVKD.

In its sample, this clone was seen a few times. The rearrangement uses TRBV6-4 and TRBJ2-6; no firm D call. V gave up 3 bases and J gave up 0 bases, with 6 bases separating them. CDR3 length: 15 amino acids. Germline CDR1 MRHNA, CDR2 SNTAGT. The CDR3 is CASSDQASGANVLTF. CDR3 in DNA: TGTGCCAGCAGTGATCAGGCCTCTGGGGCCAACGTCCTGACTTTC.